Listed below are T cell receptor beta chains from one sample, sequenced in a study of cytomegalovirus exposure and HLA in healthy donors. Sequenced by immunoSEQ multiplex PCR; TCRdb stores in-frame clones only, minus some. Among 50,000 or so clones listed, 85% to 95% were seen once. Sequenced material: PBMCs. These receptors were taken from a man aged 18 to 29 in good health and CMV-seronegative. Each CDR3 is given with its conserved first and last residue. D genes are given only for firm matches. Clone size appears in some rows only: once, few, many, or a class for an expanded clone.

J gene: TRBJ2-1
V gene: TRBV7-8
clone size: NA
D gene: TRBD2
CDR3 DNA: TGTGCCAGCAGCAGACTAGCGGGACCAAACAATGAGCAGTTCTTC
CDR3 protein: CASSRLAGPNNEQFF

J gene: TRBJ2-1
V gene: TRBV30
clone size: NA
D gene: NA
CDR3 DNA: TGTGCCTGGAGTGTCGACAGTAACTCATACAATGAGCAGTTCTTC
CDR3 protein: CAWSVDSNSYNEQFF

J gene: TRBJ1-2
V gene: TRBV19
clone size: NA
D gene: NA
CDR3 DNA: TGTGCCAGTAGTATATGGCAGGGCAGTAACTATGGCTACACCTTC
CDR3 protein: CASSIWQGSNYGYTF

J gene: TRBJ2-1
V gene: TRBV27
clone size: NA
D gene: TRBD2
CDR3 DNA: TGTGCCAGCAGACTTAGCGGGAGGGGAGGCAATGAGCAGTTCTTC
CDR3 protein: CASRLSGRGGNEQFF

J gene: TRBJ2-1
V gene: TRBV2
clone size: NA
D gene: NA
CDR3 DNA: TGTGCCAGCAGTTTATTGTGGACAGATAAGGAGCAGTTCTTC
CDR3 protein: CASSLLWTDKEQFF

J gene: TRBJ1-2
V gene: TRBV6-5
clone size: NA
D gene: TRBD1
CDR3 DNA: TGTGCCATCCGACAGGGGGCGGATGGCTACACCTTC
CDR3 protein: CAIRQGADGYTF

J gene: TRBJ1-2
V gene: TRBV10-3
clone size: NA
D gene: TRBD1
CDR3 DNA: TGTGCCATCAGTGAGATGGGACAGCTCTATGGCTACACCTTC
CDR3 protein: CAISEMGQLYGYTF

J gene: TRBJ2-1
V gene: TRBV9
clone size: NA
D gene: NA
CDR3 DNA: TGTGCCAGCAGCGGCGTAGGAGGGTGGTCAAGCAATGAGCAGTTCTTC
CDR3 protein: CASSGVGGWSSNEQFF

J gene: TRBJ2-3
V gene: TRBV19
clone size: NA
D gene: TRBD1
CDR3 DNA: TGTGCCAGTAGTAAACGGGACAGTTCTAGCACAGATACGCAGTATTTT
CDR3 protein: CASSKRDSSSTDTQYF

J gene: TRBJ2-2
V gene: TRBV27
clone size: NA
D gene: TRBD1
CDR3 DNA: TGTGCCAGCAGTCCGTGGACAGGGGAGGGCACCGGGGAGCTGTTTTTT
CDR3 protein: CASSPWTGEGTGELFF

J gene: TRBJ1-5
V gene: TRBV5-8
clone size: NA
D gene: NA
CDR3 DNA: TGTGCCAGCAGCTTGATACATTTTAGCAATCAGCCCCAGCATTTT
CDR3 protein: CASSLIHFSNQPQHF

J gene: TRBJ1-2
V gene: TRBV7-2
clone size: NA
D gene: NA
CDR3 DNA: TGTGCCAGCAGCGAAGTGGGGGGGCGAAGCTATGGCTACACCTTC
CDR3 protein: CASSEVGGRSYGYTF

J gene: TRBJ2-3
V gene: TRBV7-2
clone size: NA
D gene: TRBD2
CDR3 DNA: TGTGCCAGCAGCGCGACTAGCGGGAGAAAGCGAGATACGCAGTATTTT
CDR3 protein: CASSATSGRKRDTQYF

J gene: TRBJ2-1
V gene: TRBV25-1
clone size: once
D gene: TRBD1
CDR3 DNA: TGTGCCAGCAGTGAAGGGACAGGACTCAGCTCCTACAATGAGCAGTTCTTC
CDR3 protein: CASSEGTGLSSYNEQFF

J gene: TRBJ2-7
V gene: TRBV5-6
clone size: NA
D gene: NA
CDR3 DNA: TGTGCCAGCAGCTTTCCGGGGTACGAGCAGTACTTC
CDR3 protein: CASSFPGYEQYF

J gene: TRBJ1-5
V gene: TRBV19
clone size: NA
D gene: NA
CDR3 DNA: TGTGCCAGTCATCAAGTGGCGGGTGGCAATCAGCCCCAGCATTTT
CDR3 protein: CASHQVAGGNQPQHF

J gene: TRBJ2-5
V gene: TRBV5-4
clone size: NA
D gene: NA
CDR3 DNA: TGTGCCAGCAGCTTGCATGGTAGTCGCGAGACCCAGTACTTC
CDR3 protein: CASSLHGSRETQYF

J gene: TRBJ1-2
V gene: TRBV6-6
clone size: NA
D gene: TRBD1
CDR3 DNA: TGTGCCGGCAGGGGGCGTATGGAGGGTGGCTACACCTTC
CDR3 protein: CAGRGRMEGGYTF

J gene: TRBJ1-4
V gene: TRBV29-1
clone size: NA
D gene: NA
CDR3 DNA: TGCAGCGTTGCCAGGGGCGAGGAAAAACTGTTTTTT
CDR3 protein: CSVARGEEKLFF

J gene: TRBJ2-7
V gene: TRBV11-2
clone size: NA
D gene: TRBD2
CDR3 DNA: TGTGCCAGCAGCTGGACTAGCGGGGTCTACGAGCAGTACTTC
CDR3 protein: CASSWTSGVYEQYF

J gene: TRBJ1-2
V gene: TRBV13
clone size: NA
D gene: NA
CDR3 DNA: TGTGCCAGCAGCGTACAGGGATATGGCTACACCTTC
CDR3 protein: CASSVQGYGYTF

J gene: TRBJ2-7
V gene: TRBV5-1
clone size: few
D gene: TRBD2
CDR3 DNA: TGCGCCAGCAGCTTTCATTCTAGCGGGACAAGAGGCGAGCAGTACTTC
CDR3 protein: CASSFHSSGTRGEQYF

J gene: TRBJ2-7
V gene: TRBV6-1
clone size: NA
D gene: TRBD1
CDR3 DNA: TGTGCCAGCACTCTGGGACAGGGAAAGGGCGAGCAGTACTTC
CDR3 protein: CASTLGQGKGEQYF

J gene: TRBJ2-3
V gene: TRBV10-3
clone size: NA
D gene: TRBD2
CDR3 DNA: TGTGCCACCGGGGGGTCCACAGATACGCAGTATTTT
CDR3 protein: CATGGSTDTQYF